The entry that follows covers one TCR beta chain sequence. What it recognizes is unknown. Germline assignment: CDR1 KGHDR and CDR2 SFDVKD. Trimming took 3 bases from V and 0 from J, leaving 14 bases between them. This CDR3 contains 17 residues. Data came from immunoSEQ multiplex PCR; TCRdb stores just in-frame clones and leaves some out. This table has about 150,000 clones, 90% appearing once. The sample is drawn from a study of T cell responses to AZD1222 COVID-19 vaccine. The study, taken as a whole, reports: Per reports, nearly half of all spike-specific TCRs target regions that are unmutated in variants. Donors were largely white British and mainly female; clonal diversity was possibly underestimated.

The input for sequencing was peripheral blood, taken on day 0 of AZD1222 vaccination. This sequence originates from an adult in good health. The chain uses TRBV24-1 and TRBJ1-5, with TRBD1 as a possible D gene (5 bases). The CDR3: CATSDARDGYSNQPQHF. The CDR3 bases are TGTGCCACCAGTGATGCCCGGGACGGCTATAGCAATCAGCCCCAGCATTTT.